What follows are 31 T cell receptor beta chains derived from one specimen sequenced in a study of regulatory T cells in long-lasting Graves disease (dated by TCRdb to about 2021). Receptor amplification or capture employed multiplex PCR. The data were produced on an Illumina HiSeq 4000. To build TCR beta libraries, CDR3 regions were amplified by Arm-PCR using iRepertoire HTBI primers. Using fastp trimming at Q25 and MiXCR clonotype assembly, TCRdb reanalyzed the public sequencing data and kept in-frame beta chains. Rows are combined by CDR3 protein, so each entry shows the most common genes and DNA. This sample gives 350,000 to 450,000 distinct CDR3 sequences in total; approximately 25% of them show up just once. Together, the top ten hold approximately 27% of the sample. This sample's time point label indicates: persistent/refractory GD, antithyroid drugs over 5 years with positive TRAb. For both TCR sequencing and RNA sequencing, RNA was extracted from PBMCs using TRIzol.

Sequenced material: peripheral blood mononuclear cells (PBMCs), taken when the disease was refractory, from a patient treated with antithyroid drugs. These receptors were obtained from a woman aged 40 to 55 with Graves disease. Donor details come from another sample of the same person, matched by shared clones.

This rearrangement joins TRBV20-1 to TRBJ2-5; D might be TRBD2 (5 bases). CDR3 size: 14 residues. V lost 0 bases and J 4 bases, leaving 12 bases between the germline ends. The germline V gene has CDR1 DFQATT and CDR2 SNEGSKA (reference sequence). CDR3 bases: TGCAGTGCTAGAGAGGTCAAGCGGTTAGAGACCCAGTACTTC. Amino acid sequence: CSAREVKRLETQYF.

The J gene is TRBJ1-1, the V gene TRBV18; 7 bases fit TRBD1. The CDR3 consists of 14 residues. CDR1 is KGHSH and CDR2 is LQKENI in the germline V gene. V was clipped by 0 bases and J by 8 bases; unmatched bases: 6. The CDR3 DNA reads TGTGCCAGCTCACCACCGAGGGGGCGCGGGGAAGCTTTCTTT. This sequence encodes CASSPPRGRGEAFF.

This clonotype was observed many times. J is TRBJ2-5 and V is TRBV20-1; no clear D gene. V dropped 6 bases and J dropped 5 bases, with 10 bases sitting between them. This CDR3 spans 11 amino acids. CDR1 is DFQATT and CDR2 is SNEGSKA in the germline V gene (reference sequence). In DNA form, the CDR3 reads TGCAGTGCCTCCGGGTTTGAGACCCAGTACTTC. Translated, it gives CSASGFETQYF.

This clonotype was seen at least ten times. CDR3 sequence reads: CASSPLGLAVAYEQYF. CDR3 DNA sequence: TGTGCCAGCAGCCCGCTCGGACTAGCGGTGGCCTACGAGCAGTACTTC. The chain links TRBV11-2 to TRBJ2-7; 10 nucleotides line up with TRBD2. V lost 5 bases to trimming and J lost 2 bases; unmatched junction nucleotides: 9. Germline V gene sequence: CDR1 SGHAT, CDR2 FQNNGV. The CDR3 runs 16 residues.

Of note for this clonotype: As the CDR3 is not closed by the conserved phenylalanine or tryptophan, this likely results from a read error. This rearrangement joins TRBV18 to TRBJ2-4, with 7 bases identical to TRBD1. V shed 3 bases and J 0 bases; nucleotides not matched to a gene: 8. The CDR3 is made up of 17 amino acids. Germline loops: CDR1 KGHSH, CDR2 LQKENI. CDR3 DNA: TGTGCCAGCTCACCGAGGGACAGTCAACTAGCCAAAAACATTCAGTACCTC. It codes for CASSPRDSQLAKNIQYL.

The chain carries TRBV20-1 and TRBJ1-1; D is unresolved. CDR1 is DFQATT and CDR2 is SNEGSKA in the germline V gene (reference sequence). The CDR3 has 13 residues. V was pared by 2 bases and J by 4 bases, with 11 bases between. The CDR3 is CSARTGTGTEAFF. CDR3 nucleotide sequence: TGCAGTGCTAGAACCGGAACGGGCACTGAAGCTTTCTTT.

With regard to this clonotype: Since a much larger clone is just one base distant, this may be a read error. The chain is built from TRBV28 and TRBJ1-4; D perhaps matches TRBD1 (5 bases). The CDR3 sequence is 15 residues long. The germline gives CDR1 MDHEN, CDR2 SYDVKM. The chain's CDR3 is CASSLGRGVNEELFF. Written as DNA, the CDR3 is TGTGCCAGCAGTTTGGGACGAGGGGTTAATGAAGAACTGTTTTTT.

In regard to this clonotype: This sequence may be a read error, since a much larger clone differs from it by one base. The V and J genes are TRBV7-8 and TRBJ2-5; 12 bases match TRBD2. There are 16 residues in the CDR3. The germline gives CDR1 SGHVS, CDR2 FQNEAQ. This CDR3 reads CASSPRTSGMGETQHF. CDR3 nucleotides: TGTGCCAGCAGCCCGAGGACTAGCGGGATGGGAGAGACCCAGCACTTC.

In this sample, this clonotype turned up many times. V gene TRBV20-1 combines with J gene TRBJ2-7; D possibly corresponds to TRBD2 (5 bases). The V gene's germline CDR1 is DFQATT and CDR2 SNEGSKA (reference sequence). The CDR3 sequence is 11 residues long. Trimming stripped 5 bases from V and 2 bases from J, with 7 bases between. CDR3 sequence: CSAPGTYEQYF. The CDR3 region has the DNA TGCAGTGCTCCCGGGACCTACGAGCAGTACTTC.

This sequence joins TRBV18 and TRBJ2-1; no clear D gene. CDR1 is KGHSH and CDR2 is LQKENI in the germline V gene. CDR3 size: 12 residues. V lost 6 bases to trimming and J lost 8 bases, with 11 bases between them. In nucleotides, the CDR3 is TGTGCCAGCTCCTTCCTGCGGCATGAGCAGTTCTTC. Translating gives CASSFLRHEQFF.

The CDR3 DNA sequence: TGTGCCATCGGGACGGGAGTGGACGAGCAGTACTTC. It encodes CAIGTGVDEQYF. V is TRBV10-3 and J is TRBJ2-7; D possibly corresponds to TRBD2 (6 bases). Germline V gene sequence: CDR1 ENHRY, CDR2 SYGVKD. V gave up 8 bases and J gave up 5 bases, with 13 bases separating them. The length of the CDR3 is 12 residues.

This clonotype appeared a few times. The chain links TRBV24-1 to TRBJ1-5; 12 bases line up with TRBD1. Trimming removed 7 bases from V and 0 bases from J; junction bases left unmatched: 9. This CDR3 spans 18 amino acids. Germline V gene sequence: CDR1 KGHDR, CDR2 SFDVKD. The CDR3 is CATSQSGQGADSNQPQHF. The CDR3 DNA is TGTGCCACCAGCCAATCGGGACAGGGGGCGGATAGCAATCAGCCCCAGCATTTT.

There are many counts of this clonotype. The V call is TRBV27, the J call TRBJ2-2; 7 bases are shared with TRBD2. The J segment lost 13 bases and the V segment lost 1 base, leaving 12 bases of the junction unmatched. Germline V gene data show CDR1 as MNHEY and CDR2 as SMNVEV (reference sequence). The CDR3 has 15 amino acids. CDR3 protein: CASSLLRERPGRLFF. DNA for the CDR3: TGTGCCAGCAGTTTATTGCGGGAGAGGCCGGGGAGGCTGTTTTTT.

A remark on this clonotype: A much larger clone is a single base away; this may be a read error. The chain uses TRBV28 and TRBJ1-2; perhaps TRBD1 as D (5 bases). V lost 4 bases and J lost 3, with 9 bases in between. Germline assignment: CDR1 MDHEN and CDR2 SYDVKM. The length of the CDR3 is 13 residues. The CDR3 region is CASSYGRDYGYTF. Here the CDR3 DNA reads TGTGCCAGCAGTTACGGCAGGGACTATGGCTACACCTTC.

The rearrangement links TRBV11-2 to TRBJ2-2, with 11 nucleotides matching TRBD1. V trimming: 8 bases; J trimming: 3 bases; junction bases outside the gene matches: 2. Germline CDR1 SGHAT, CDR2 FQNNGV. The CDR3 length is 14 residues. Here the CDR3 reads CASGTGGYTGELFF. The CDR3 bases are TGTGCCAGCGGGACAGGGGGTTACACCGGGGAGCTGTTTTTT.

The chain links TRBV10-2 to TRBJ2-7; 7 bases are shared with TRBD2. The CDR3 runs to 15 residues. Germline V gene lookup returns CDR1 WSHSY and CDR2 SAAADI. J lost 6 bases, V lost 0 bases, and 8 bases had no gene match. CDR3 sequence reads: CASSESWGGPAEQYF. In DNA form, the CDR3 reads TGCGCCAGCAGTGAGTCATGGGGAGGGCCAGCCGAGCAGTACTTC.

In its sample, this clonotype was seen many times. The V call is TRBV28, the J call TRBJ2-7; TRBD2 agrees at 7 bases. After removal of 6 bases from V and 2 bases from J, the junction contained 4 bases not matched to a gene. The CDR3 totals 13 residues. Germline V gene data show CDR1 as MDHEN and CDR2 as SYDVKM. The CDR3 DNA reads as TGTGCCAGCAGATGGACTAGAGCCTACGAGCAGTACTTC. Protein product: CASRWTRAYEQYF.

This clonotype has at least ten counts. The chain is built from TRBV2 and TRBJ2-7; tentatively, D is TRBD1 (7 bases). Trimming took 9 bases from V and 0 from J, leaving 18 bases between them. CDR3 length: 15 amino acids. Germline V gives CDR1 SNHLY, CDR2 FYNNEI. The CDR3 sequence is CASTRGAISSYEQYF. The CDR3 coding sequence is TGTGCCAGTACCAGGGGGGCGATTAGCTCCTACGAGCAGTACTTC.

Ten or more counts support this clonotype. The rearrangement links TRBV5-1 to TRBJ2-6; maybe TRBD1 (6 bases). CDR1 and CDR2 from the germline V gene are SGHRS and YFSETQ. Trimming took off 0 bases at V and 0 bases at J, with 10 bases between the two ends. This CDR3 comprises 17 residues. In DNA form, the CDR3 reads TGCGCCAGCAGCTTGGCCGGGACACCCTCTGGGGCCAACGTCCTGACTTTC. Amino acid sequence: CASSLAGTPSGANVLTF.

This clonotype showed up just a few times. This sequence joins TRBV11-3 and TRBJ2-7; 8 bases fit TRBD1. The J segment lost 2 bases and the V segment lost 1 base, leaving 10 bases of the junction unmatched. The CDR3 sequence is 17 residues long. CDR1 is SGHNT and CDR2 is YENEEA in the germline V gene. The DNA for the CDR3 is TGTGCCAGCAGCTTAGGCCTGGGACAGGATAATACCTACGAGCAGTACTTC. Translation gives CASSLGLGQDNTYEQYF. Drawing the rest from reference TRBV11-3 and TRBJ2-7, the complete variable domain is EAGVVQSPRYKIIEKKQPVAFWCNPISGHNTLYWYLQNLGQGPELLIRYENEEAVDDSQLPKDRFSAERLKGVDSTLKIQPAELGDSAVYLCASSLGLGQDNTYEQYFGPGTRLTVT.

This clonotype was found many times. This sequence joins TRBV29-1 and TRBJ2-5; D unresolved. Germline loops: CDR1 SQVTM, CDR2 ANQGSEA. CDR3 length equals 13 residues. The V gene lost 6 bases and the J gene lost 2 bases, with 13 bases spanning the gap. The CDR3 DNA sequence: TGCAGCGTATCGCGAATCGTACAAGAGACCCAGTACTTC. Amino acids: CSVSRIVQETQYF. Based on the CDR3 plus reference TRBV29-1 and TRBJ2-5, the full variable domain is SAVISQKPSRDICQRGTSLTIQCQVDSQVTMMFWYRQQPGQSLTLIATANQGSEATYESGFVIDKFPISRPNLTFSTLTVSNMSPEDSSIYLCSVSRIVQETQYFGPGTRLLVL.

J is TRBJ2-5 and V is TRBV25-1; 8 bases fit TRBD1. Germline CDR1 and CDR2: MGHDK and SYGVNS. Germline trimming cut 0 bases from V and 1 base from J; bases unmatched to any gene: 7. The CDR3 has 17 amino acids. The CDR3 sequence: CASSEYLGQGIQETQYF. CDR3 bases: TGTGCCAGCAGTGAATATCTCGGACAGGGCATCCAAGAGACCCAGTACTTC.

Notes on this clonotype: A much larger clone differs by one base, so this may be a read error. The CDR3: CASGYPLFYGYTF. The CDR3 nucleotides are TGTGCCAGCGGTTACCCTCTTTTCTATGGCTACACCTTC. V and J are TRBV6-5 and TRBJ1-2; D is unclear. The germline gives CDR1 MNHEY, CDR2 SVGAGI. This CDR3 spans 13 amino acids.

CDR3: CASSIHRGTEAFF. In DNA form, the CDR3 reads TGTGCCAGCAGTATTCACAGGGGCACTGAAGCTTTCTTT. This chain connects TRBV27 to TRBJ1-1; 7 bases agree with TRBD1. The CDR3 extends over 13 amino acids. Germline values: CDR1 MNHEY, CDR2 SMNVEV (reference sequence). With V trimmed by 5 bases and J by 4 bases, 4 bases remained unmatched.

The V call is TRBV19, the J call TRBJ1-5; the D gene is possibly TRBD1 (5 bases). CDR3 length: 15 amino acids. V lost 1 base, J lost 3 bases, and 10 bases lay in between. CDR1 is LNHDA, CDR2 SQIVND, per germline (reference sequence). The CDR3 sequence is CASSIGDGSNQPQHF. CDR3 DNA: TGTGCCAGTAGTATAGGGGACGGTTCCAATCAGCCCCAGCATTTT.

The gene calls are TRBV11-3 and TRBJ2-7; TRBD1 matches at 8 bases. CDR3 length equals 15 residues. Trimming at V came to 5 bases and at J to 3 bases, leaving 9 bases not matched to a gene. Germline CDR1 reads SGHNT; CDR2 reads YENEEA. CDR3 DNA: TGTGCCAGCAGCCCTACTTCCGGGACAGGCTACGAGCAGTACTTC. Amino acids: CASSPTSGTGYEQYF. Full variable domain (outside the CDR3, taken from reference TRBV11-3 and TRBJ2-7): EAGVVQSPRYKIIEKKQPVAFWCNPISGHNTLYWYLQNLGQGPELLIRYENEEAVDDSQLPKDRFSAERLKGVDSTLKIQPAELGDSAVYLCASSPTSGTGYEQYFGPGTRLTVT.

The gene calls are TRBV7-9 and TRBJ2-7; no definite D call. CDR3 length equals 14 residues. Trimming shortened V by 1 base and J by 3 bases, and 10 bases separated the two germline ends. Germline-derived CDR1 and CDR2 are SEHNR and FQNEAQ (reference sequence). The DNA for the CDR3 is TGTGCCAGCAGCTTAGGCAACGGTCACTACGAGCAGTACTTC. This translates into CASSLGNGHYEQYF.

The chain combines TRBV4-1 with TRBJ2-6; no reliable D call. There are 15 residues in the CDR3. Deletions cut 5 bases from V and 4 bases from J, with 12 bases between. The germline CDR1 and CDR2 sequences are MGHRA and YSYEKL. CDR3 coding DNA: TGCGCCAGCAGCTCCCCCCCTCGGGGGGCCAACGTCCTGACTTTC. It specifies CASSSPPRGANVLTF.

This clonotype was picked up a small number of times. The chain is built from TRBV6-1 and TRBJ1-5; TRBD1 agrees at 7 bases. The J segment lost 0 bases and the V segment lost 6 bases, leaving 11 bases of the junction unmatched. In germline, CDR1 is MNHNS, CDR2 SASEGT. CDR3 size: 17 residues. The CDR3 DNA sequence: TGTGCCAGCAGAGGGACAGCCATTCCATATAGCAATCAGCCCCAGCATTTT. Translation gives CASRGTAIPYSNQPQHF.

There are many counts of this clonotype. The rearrangement links TRBV11-2 to TRBJ2-7; D might be TRBD2 (5 bases). The CDR3 loop spans 12 amino acids. The V and J ends lost 7 bases and 3 bases respectively, with 10 bases between them. Germline lookup yields CDR1 SGHAT and CDR2 FQNNGV. CDR3 in amino acids: CASKGAYYEQYF. The CDR3 DNA follows: TGTGCCAGCAAGGGAGCCTACTACGAGCAGTACTTC.

This chain connects TRBV6-1 to TRBJ2-5, with 8 nucleotides matching TRBD1. Germline V gene data show CDR1 as MNHNS and CDR2 as SASEGT. With V trimmed by 6 bases and J by 5 bases, 17 bases remained unmatched. The CDR3 runs 17 residues. CDR3 region: CASRRNALQGVGETQYF. The CDR3, as DNA: TGTGCCAGCAGACGAAACGCCTTACAGGGGGTGGGGGAGACCCAGTACTTC.